This T cell receptor beta chain was found in a study of shared clonotypes between healthy human individuals. Comment on this clone: No antigen is known for it.

The data were produced by immunoSEQ multiplex PCR, yet TCRdb's version contains in-frame clones alone and is incomplete. This sample has some 1,100,000 clones; about 80% occur once, and the top ten carry roughly 0.56%. Whole-study findings and limits: Researchers found naive subsets generally carried larger estimated richness than memory subsets. A reduction in generation probabilities was seen for non-shared clonotypes relative to those shared by all four donors. Exclusively blood specimens were collected; tissue repertoires likely differ.

Splitting of CD4+ cells produced CD45RA+ naive and CD45RA-negative memory subsets. The V segment lost 8 bases and the J segment 3 bases; nucleotides outside the gene matches: 1. Germline CDR1 SEHNR, CDR2 FQNEAQ (reference sequence). The CDR3 extends over 12 amino acids. This rearrangement joins TRBV7-9 to TRBJ2-7, with 10 bases fitting TRBD1. The TCR originated in a man aged 18 to 35 in good health. Some clones in this sample may be carry-over from other donors' samples. The sample was memory CD4+ T cells from PBMCs. Subset here: CD45RA-negative fraction. CDR3 loop: CASRDRGYEQYF. The CDR3 DNA sequence: TGTGCCAGCCGGGACAGGGGCTACGAGCAGTACTTC.